The clone carrying this T cell receptor (beta chain) occurred a few times. No antigen is known for it. CDR1 is WSHSY, CDR2 SAAADI, per germline. Trimming took 7 bases from V and 2 from J; bases not matched to a gene: 9. The CDR3 extends over 15 amino acids. These data come from a study of T cell repertoires in cytomegalovirus infection. Study context: Carrying CMV and the relevant HLA type showed in public TCR beta signatures. General study points: HLA-C-restricted, CMV-specific TCR beta clonotypes were dominant ex vivo. Individuals carrying CMV plus the relevant HLA were identified by cumulative frequency of public TCR beta families.

TCRdb itself ran the reads through MiXCR, one entry per CDR3 protein. The profile shows approximately 750,000 distinct CDR3 sequences, less than 40% of them singletons. The rearrangement joins TRBV10-2 to TRBJ2-3; the match to TRBD1 covers 7 bases. This clonotype was sampled from a human donor in good health (CMV status not recorded). Some clones in this sample may be carry-over from other donors' samples. The specimen sequenced was PBMCs. CDR3 in amino acids: CASTPTGNPTDTQYF. CDR3 in DNA: TGCGCCAGCACTCCGACAGGGAACCCCACAGATACGCAGTATTTT.